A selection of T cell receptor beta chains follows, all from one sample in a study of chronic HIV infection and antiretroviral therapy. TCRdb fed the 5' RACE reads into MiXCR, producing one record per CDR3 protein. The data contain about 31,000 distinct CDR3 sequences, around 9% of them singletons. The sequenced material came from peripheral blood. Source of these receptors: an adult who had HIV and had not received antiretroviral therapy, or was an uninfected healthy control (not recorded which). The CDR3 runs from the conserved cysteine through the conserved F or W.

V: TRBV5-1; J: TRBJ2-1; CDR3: CASSLAGSTNEQFF
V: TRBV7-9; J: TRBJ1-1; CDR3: CASSLGQGNTEAFF
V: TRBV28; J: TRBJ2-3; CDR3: CASSLLAGDTDTQYF
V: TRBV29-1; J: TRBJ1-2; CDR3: CSATGPQLYGYTF
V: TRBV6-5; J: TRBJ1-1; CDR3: CASSASGTPVNTEAFF
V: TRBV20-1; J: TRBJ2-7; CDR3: CSARGPGGYEQYF
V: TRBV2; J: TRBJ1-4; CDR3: CASSRTGGVNEKLFF
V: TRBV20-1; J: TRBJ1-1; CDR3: CSAREGTANTEAFF
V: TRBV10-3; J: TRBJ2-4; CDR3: CAISGDAGPRGIQYF
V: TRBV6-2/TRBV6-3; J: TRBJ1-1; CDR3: CASAPTPEGTEAFF
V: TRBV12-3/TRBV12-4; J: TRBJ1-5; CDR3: CASSFDGGSQPQHF
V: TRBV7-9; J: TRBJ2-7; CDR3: CASSTPGTSYEQYF
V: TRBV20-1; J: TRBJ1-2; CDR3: CSAIDTGRDYGYTF
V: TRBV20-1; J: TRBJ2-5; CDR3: CSAGTVQETQYF
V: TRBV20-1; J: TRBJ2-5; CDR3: CSASGTGQGWETQYF
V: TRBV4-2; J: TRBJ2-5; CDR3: CASSQGAASGSETQYF
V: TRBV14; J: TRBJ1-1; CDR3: CASSSPRVGLTLRNTEAFF
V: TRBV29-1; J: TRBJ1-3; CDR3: CSAGTGSGNTIYF
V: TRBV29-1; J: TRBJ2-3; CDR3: CSVRTSGTPDTQYF
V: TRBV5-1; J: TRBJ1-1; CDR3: CASSLVGKDTEAFF
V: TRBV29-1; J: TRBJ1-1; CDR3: CSVEEATGAEAFF
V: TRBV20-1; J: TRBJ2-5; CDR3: CSALTMGETQYF
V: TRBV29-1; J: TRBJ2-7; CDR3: CSVTTGDDYEQYF
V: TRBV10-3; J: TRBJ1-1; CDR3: CAISGNWETGGENTEAFF
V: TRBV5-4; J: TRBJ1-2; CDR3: CASSLAETGSGGYTF
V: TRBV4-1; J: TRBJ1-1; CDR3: CASSQDRNRNTEAFF
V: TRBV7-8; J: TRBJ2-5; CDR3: CASSLGAEETQYF
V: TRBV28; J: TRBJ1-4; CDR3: CASSLLNEKLFF
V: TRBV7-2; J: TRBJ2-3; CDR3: CASSFTTITDTQYF
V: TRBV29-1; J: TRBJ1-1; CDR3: CSAMDTNTEAFF
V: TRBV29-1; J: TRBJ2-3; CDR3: CSADGGTQYF
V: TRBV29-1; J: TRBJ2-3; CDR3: CSAGLGVTDTQYF
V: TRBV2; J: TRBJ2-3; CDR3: CASSGQGTDTQYF
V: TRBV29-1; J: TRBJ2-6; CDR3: CSVDAGLANVLTF
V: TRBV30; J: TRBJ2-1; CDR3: CATFIREGEQFF
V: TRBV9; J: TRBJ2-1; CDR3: CASSVGLAGYNEQFF
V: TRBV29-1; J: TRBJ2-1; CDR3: CSVASSALVYNEQFF
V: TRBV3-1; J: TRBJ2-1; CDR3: CASSRGTSGNDEQFF
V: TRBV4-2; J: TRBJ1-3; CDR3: CASSREIRQESGNTIYF
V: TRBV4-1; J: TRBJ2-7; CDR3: CASSQGTEQYF
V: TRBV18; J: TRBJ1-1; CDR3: CASSPAGTEAFF
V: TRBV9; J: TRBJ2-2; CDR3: CASSRQGLNTGELFF
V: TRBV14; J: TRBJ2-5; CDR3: CASSQTTGPQETQYF
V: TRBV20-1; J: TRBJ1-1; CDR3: CSATQEGRVAEAFF
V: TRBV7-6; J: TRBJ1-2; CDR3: CASSGPPRGPSNYGYTF
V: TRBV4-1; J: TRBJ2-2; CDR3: CASSRTEQATGELFF
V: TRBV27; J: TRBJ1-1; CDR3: CASSFSPWDPEAFF
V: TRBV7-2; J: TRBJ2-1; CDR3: CASSLGGGREYPPYNEQFF
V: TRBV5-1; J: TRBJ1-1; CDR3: CASSLAGGAEAFF
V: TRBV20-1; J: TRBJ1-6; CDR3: CSAPQGETHNSPLHF
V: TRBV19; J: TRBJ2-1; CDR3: CASSIVLAGASYNEQFF
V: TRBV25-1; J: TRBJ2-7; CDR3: CASGQGAGEQYF
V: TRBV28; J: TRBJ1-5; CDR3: CASSGDSGNQPQHF
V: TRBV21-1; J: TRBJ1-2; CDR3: CASNPGQGAARGYTF
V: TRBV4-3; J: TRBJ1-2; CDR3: CASSQARDRGLGNYGYTF
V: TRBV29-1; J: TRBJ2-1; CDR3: CSSLAGAPGDEQFF
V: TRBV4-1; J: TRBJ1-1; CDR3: CASTIGGQNTEAFF
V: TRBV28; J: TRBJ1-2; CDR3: CASSLSGSGGYGYTF
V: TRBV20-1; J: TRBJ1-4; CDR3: CSARHITAVIPTNEKLFF
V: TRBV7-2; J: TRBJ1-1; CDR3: CASSLWGQSMTEAFF